These T cell receptor beta chains were read from a single sample in a study of blood T cell repertoires in COVID-19. Clones were sequenced by immunoSEQ multiplex PCR, and TCRdb holds only the in-frame ones, with some missing. The sample includes about 52,000 clones, about 82% seen only once; the top ten take 20% to 25%. Input material: peripheral blood. These receptors came from a woman of 80 years or more with acute or convalescent COVID-19. CDR3s include the opening cysteine and the closing phenylalanine or tryptophan. A D gene is named only where the DNA matches it firmly. Clone size is stated in some rows and not others, as once, few, many or a class when expanded.

size: .; D: TRBD2; V: TRBV7-9; J: TRBJ2-1; DNA: TGTGCCAGCAGCCACCTCTCGGGAATAGCGGGGGGCGTAGGCAATGAGCAGTTCTTC; CDR3: CASSHLSGIAGGVGNEQFF
size: .; D: TRBD1; V: TRBV27; J: TRBJ1-3; DNA: TGTGCCAGCGCTGCAACAGGGGGCACTGGAAACACCATATATTTT; CDR3: CASAATGGTGNTIYF
size: once; D: TRBD1; V: TRBV10-3; J: TRBJ1-1; DNA: TGTGCCATCAGGGGAACAGGGGGCACTGAAGCTTTCTTT; CDR3: CAIRGTGGTEAFF
size: .; D: .; V: TRBV10-3; J: TRBJ1-4; DNA: TGTGCCATCAGTCCGGAGGGGGGGTTTGAAGGAAAACTGTTTTTT; CDR3: CAISPEGGFEGKLFF
size: .; D: .; V: TRBV7-9; J: TRBJ1-5; DNA: TGTGCCAGCAGCTTAGATCAGGGGCGCAATCAGCCCCAGCATTTT; CDR3: CASSLDQGRNQPQHF
size: .; D: .; V: TRBV5-1; J: TRBJ1-1; DNA: TGCGCCAGCTCCGGGGAGCTAGAAGCTTTCTTT; CDR3: CASSGELEAFF
size: .; D: .; V: TRBV7-9; J: TRBJ1-1; DNA: TGTGCCAGCAGCACACCGGGAATGGCTGAAGCTTTCTTT; CDR3: CASSTPGMAEAFF
size: .; D: .; V: TRBV24-1; J: TRBJ2-1; DNA: TGTGCCACCGCCGCGGAGGAGCAGTTCTTC; CDR3: CATAAEEQFF
size: .; D: .; V: TRBV28; J: TRBJ1-6; DNA: TGTGCCAGCAGGATCGGGGGTTCACCCCTCCACTTT; CDR3: CASRIGGSPLHF
size: .; D: .; V: TRBV7-9; J: TRBJ2-5; DNA: TGTGCCAGCAGCCCCGGACTACCCCAAGAGACCCAGTACTTC; CDR3: CASSPGLPQETQYF
size: .; D: TRBD2; V: TRBV5-4; J: TRBJ2-6; DNA: TGTGCCAGCAGCCCGGGGGGATGGGCTGGGGCCAACGTCCTGACTTTC; CDR3: CASSPGGWAGANVLTF
size: once; D: .; V: TRBV19; J: TRBJ1-1; DNA: TGTGCCAGTAGTATTCAGGGAGGCACTGAAGCTTTCTTT; CDR3: CASSIQGGTEAFF
size: .; D: TRBD1; V: TRBV5-1; J: TRBJ1-5; DNA: TGCGCCAGCAGGACAGGGGAAGGACAGCCCCAGCATTTT; CDR3: CASRTGEGQPQHF
size: once; D: TRBD1; V: TRBV28; J: TRBJ2-3; DNA: TGTGCCAGCAGTATAGGGACAGCCGGACTCACAGATACGCAGTATTTT; CDR3: CASSIGTAGLTDTQYF
size: few; D: .; V: TRBV5-4; J: TRBJ2-2; DNA: TGTGCCAGCAGCTTGGGTACACGGGACACCGGGGAGCTGTTTTTT; CDR3: CASSLGTRDTGELFF
size: once; D: .; V: TRBV6-5; J: TRBJ1-1; DNA: TGTGCCGGCACCAGGGGACCGAACACTGAAGCTTTCTTT; CDR3: CAGTRGPNTEAFF
size: .; D: .; V: TRBV30; J: TRBJ1-1; DNA: TGTGCCTGGAGTGTAGGGGACACTGAAGCTTTCTTT; CDR3: CAWSVGDTEAFF
size: few; D: .; V: TRBV27; J: TRBJ1-5; DNA: TGTGCCAGCAGTAAAAACTGGGCCTCCAATCAGCCCCAGCATTTT; CDR3: CASSKNWASNQPQHF
size: .; D: TRBD1; V: TRBV13; J: TRBJ2-1; DNA: TGTGCCAGCAGCTTTGGGGGGACAGGGGGCGGCGATGAGCAGTTCTTC; CDR3: CASSFGGTGGGDEQFF
size: .; D: TRBD2; V: TRBV6-6; J: TRBJ2-2; DNA: TGTGCCAGCAGATCAAGCGGGAGTGCTGCCGGGGAGCTGTTTTTT; CDR3: CASRSSGSAAGELFF
size: .; D: TRBD1; V: TRBV2; J: TRBJ2-3; DNA: TGTGCCAGCAGTGTAAGGAGGACGACAGGGGGTACGCAGTATTTT; CDR3: CASSVRRTTGGTQYF
size: .; D: .; V: TRBV9; J: TRBJ1-1; DNA: TGTGCCAGCAGCGTGTCGGAGCAGAGCCAAGCTTTCTTT; CDR3: CASSVSEQSQAFF
size: .; D: TRBD2; V: TRBV5-1; J: TRBJ2-1; DNA: TGCGCCAGCAGCGCGGGACTAGCGGGGGACTTAAATGAGCAGTTCTTC; CDR3: CASSAGLAGDLNEQFF
size: few; D: TRBD2; V: TRBV7-9; J: TRBJ2-1; DNA: TGTGCCAGCAGCCCCAGGACTAGTCCGGTGGGGAATGAGCAGTTCTTC; CDR3: CASSPRTSPVGNEQFF
size: once; D: TRBD2; V: TRBV4-2; J: TRBJ2-1; DNA: TGTGCCAGCAGCCAGGACGCCGGACCGGGAGGGAAGAATGAGCAGTTCTTC; CDR3: CASSQDAGPGGKNEQFF
size: .; D: TRBD1; V: TRBV28; J: TRBJ2-7; DNA: TGTGCCAGCACCTTGGCAACCGGGACAGTATACGAGCAGTACTTC; CDR3: CASTLATGTVYEQYF
size: .; D: .; V: TRBV5-1; J: TRBJ1-2; DNA: TGCGCCAGCAGCCCGAGGAGGCTTAACTATGGCTACACCTTC; CDR3: CASSPRRLNYGYTF
size: .; D: .; V: TRBV5-6; J: TRBJ1-5; DNA: TGTGCCAGCAGCTTGAGGAGGTATACGAATCAGCCCCAGCATTTT; CDR3: CASSLRRYTNQPQHF
size: .; D: .; V: TRBV3-1/TRBV3-2; J: TRBJ1-4; DNA: TGTGCCAGCAGCCAAGAAGAGAAGGGGCAACTGTTTTTT; CDR3: CASSQEEKGQLFF
size: once; D: .; V: TRBV28; J: TRBJ2-7; DNA: TGTGCCAGCAGTTCTTCCTACGAGCAGTACTTC; CDR3: CASSSSYEQYF
size: .; D: .; V: TRBV18; J: TRBJ2-2; DNA: TGTGCCAGCTCACCCACAGACGATAGCACCGGGGAGCTGTTTTTT; CDR3: CASSPTDDSTGELFF
size: .; D: .; V: TRBV7-9; J: TRBJ1-6; DNA: TGTGCCAGCTCCCGACAAAACAATAATTCACCCCTCCACTTT; CDR3: CASSRQNNNSPLHF
size: .; D: TRBD2; V: TRBV7-8; J: TRBJ2-1; DNA: TGTGCCAGCAGCTCGCTACTAGCGGGAGATACGAATGAGCAGTTCTTC; CDR3: CASSSLLAGDTNEQFF
size: .; D: .; V: TRBV18; J: TRBJ1-1; DNA: TGTGCCAGCTCACGGCCGGGGTTGTCGAACACTGAAGCTTTCTTT; CDR3: CASSRPGLSNTEAFF
size: .; D: TRBD2; V: TRBV9; J: TRBJ2-2; DNA: TGTGCCAGCAGACGGACTAGCGGGGGGACAAACACCGGGGAGCTGTTTTTT; CDR3: CASRRTSGGTNTGELFF
size: .; D: TRBD2; V: TRBV4-2; J: TRBJ2-2; DNA: TGTGCCAGCAGCCAAGATACGACTAGCGTTACCGGGGAGCTGTTTTTT; CDR3: CASSQDTTSVTGELFF
size: .; D: TRBD1; V: TRBV5-1; J: TRBJ1-1; DNA: TGCGCCAGCAGCCCAAGGACAGGGATATCCACTGAAGCTTTCTTT; CDR3: CASSPRTGISTEAFF